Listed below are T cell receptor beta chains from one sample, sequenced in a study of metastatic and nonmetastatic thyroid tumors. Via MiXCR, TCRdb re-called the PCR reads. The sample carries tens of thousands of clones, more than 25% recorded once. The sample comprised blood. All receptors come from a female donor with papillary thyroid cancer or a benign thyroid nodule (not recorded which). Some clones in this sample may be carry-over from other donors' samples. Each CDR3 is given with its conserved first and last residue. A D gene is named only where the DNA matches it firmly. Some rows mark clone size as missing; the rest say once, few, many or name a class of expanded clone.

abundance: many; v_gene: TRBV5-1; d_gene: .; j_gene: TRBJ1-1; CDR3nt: TGCGCCAGCAGCCCCCCTCTAGAGATGAACACTGAAGCTTTCTTT; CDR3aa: CASSPPLEMNTEAFF
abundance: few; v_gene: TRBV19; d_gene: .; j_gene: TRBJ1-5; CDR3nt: TGTGCCAGTAGCACAGCCCATCAGCCCCAGCATTTT; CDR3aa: CASSTAHQPQHF
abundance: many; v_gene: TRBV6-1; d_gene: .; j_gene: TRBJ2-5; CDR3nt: TGTGCCAGCAGCGGCTCGGGCGGAGAGACCCAGTACTTC; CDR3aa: CASSGSGGETQYF
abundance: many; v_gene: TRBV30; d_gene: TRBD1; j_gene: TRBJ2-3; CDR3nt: TGTGCCTGGAGTCTCCAACCGTACAGGGGGCCGCTCGGGAATACGCAGTATTTT; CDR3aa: CAWSLQPYRGPLGNTQYF
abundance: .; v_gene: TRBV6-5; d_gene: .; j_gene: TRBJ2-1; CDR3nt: TGTGCCAGCAGTTACGATCTAGCTGGAAATGAGCAGTTCTTC; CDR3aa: CASSYDLAGNEQFF
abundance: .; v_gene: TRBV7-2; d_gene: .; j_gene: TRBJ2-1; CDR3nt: TGTGCCAGCAAAGGGCTTCCGTACGATGAGCAGTTCTTC; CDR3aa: CASKGLPYDEQFF
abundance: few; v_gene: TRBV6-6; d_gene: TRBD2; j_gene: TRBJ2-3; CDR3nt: TGTGCCAGCAGTCCATACTCGACTAGCGGGAGCCGGGATACGCAGTATTTT; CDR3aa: CASSPYSTSGSRDTQYF
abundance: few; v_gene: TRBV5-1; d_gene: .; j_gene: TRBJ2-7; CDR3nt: TGCGCCAGCAGCTTCGGGCAGTGGAGCTCCTACGAGCAGTACTTC; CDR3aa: CASSFGQWSSYEQYF
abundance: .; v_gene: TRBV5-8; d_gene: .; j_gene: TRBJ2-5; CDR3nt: TGTGCCAGCAGCTTGACTGCGACGCAACAAGAGACCCAGTACTTC; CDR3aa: CASSLTATQQETQYF
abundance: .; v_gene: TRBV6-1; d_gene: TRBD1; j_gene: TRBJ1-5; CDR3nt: TGTGCCAGCACCGGACGCACAGGGGAGAACCAGCCCCAGCATTTT; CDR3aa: CASTGRTGENQPQHF
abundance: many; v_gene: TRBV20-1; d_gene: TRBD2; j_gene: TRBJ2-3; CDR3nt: TGCAGTGCTATACCGGCTAGCGGGGGGACAGATACGCAGTATTTT; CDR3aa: CSAIPASGGTDTQYF
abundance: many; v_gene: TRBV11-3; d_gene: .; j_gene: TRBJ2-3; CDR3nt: TGTGCCAGCAGCGCCGGGACCGGCGATACGCAGTATTTT; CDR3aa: CASSAGTGDTQYF
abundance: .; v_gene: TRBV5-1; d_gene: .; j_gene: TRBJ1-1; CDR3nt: TGCGCCAGCAGCTTGGACCGGGGGTATATGAACACTGAAGCTTTCTTT; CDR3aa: CASSLDRGYMNTEAFF
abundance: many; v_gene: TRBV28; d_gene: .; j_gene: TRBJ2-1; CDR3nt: TGTGCCAGCAGTTTAGACGTAGGAATTCGTGAGCAGTTCTTC; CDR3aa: CASSLDVGIREQFF
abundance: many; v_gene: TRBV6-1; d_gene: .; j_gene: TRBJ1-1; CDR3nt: TGTGCCAGCAGGGGGGGGGGTTACACTGAAGCTTTCTTT; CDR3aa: CASRGGGYTEAFF
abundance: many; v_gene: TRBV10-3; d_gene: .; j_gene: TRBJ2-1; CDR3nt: TGTGCCATCAGTGGCGGGGTCGAGCGTGAGCAGTTCTTC; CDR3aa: CAISGGVEREQFF
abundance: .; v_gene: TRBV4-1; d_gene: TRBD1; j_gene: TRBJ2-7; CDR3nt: TGCGCCAGCAGCCGGGACAGGGGGAACTACGAGCAGTACTTC; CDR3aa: CASSRDRGNYEQYF